This T cell receptor beta chain is from a study of blood T cell repertoires in COVID-19. Generated by immunoSEQ multiplex PCR, the TCRdb table keeps only in-frame clones and is missing some. The sample contains 250,000 to 400,000 clones, roughly 88% of which appear only once. Looked up from germline, CDR1 is SGHRS and CDR2 is YFSETQ. The V and J ends lost 0 bases and 1 base respectively, with 7 bases between them. This CDR3 contains 15 residues. V and J are TRBV5-1 and TRBJ2-2; D not certain. The receptor comes from a woman aged 30 to 39 with COVID-19, enrolled during active disease. Input material: peripheral blood. The CDR3 region has the DNA TGCGCCAGCAGCTTGGCCCCGGGGAACACCGGGGAGCTGTTTTTT. This codes for CASSLAPGNTGELFF.